The T cell receptor beta chain described here comes from a study of cytomegalovirus exposure and HLA in healthy donors. The table came from immunoSEQ multiplex PCR; TCRdb's copy has only in-frame clones and leaves some out. Of some 250,000 clones in the sample, around 89% were seen once. Germline CDR1 reads SGHRS; CDR2 reads YFSETQ. The length of the CDR3 is 12 residues. V lost 7 bases and J 7 bases, leaving 12 bases between the germline ends. This TCR was recovered from a woman aged 18-35 years in good health and CMV-seronegative. Material for sequencing was PBMCs. The chain employs TRBV5-1 and TRBJ1-5, with D unresolved. Here the CDR3 DNA reads TGCGCCAGCTCCGCAGAGGGACAGCCCCAGCATTTT. Protein: CASSAEGQPQHF.